The rows below give T cell receptor beta chains drawn from one sample of a study of blood T cells in healthy people across ages. Each CDR3 protein gets one entry after TCRdb re-called the 5' RACE reads with MiXCR. The sample gives 920,000 or so distinct CDR3 sequences, over 35% of which show up once; approximately 20% is in the top ten. Material for sequencing was blood. These receptors originate from a woman aged 55-69 years in good health. Both conserved end residues are part of each CDR3. Each record gives: D gene, J gene, V gene, clone size, CDR3 DNA, CDR3 protein. A D gene is named only where the DNA matches it firmly. Some rows mark clone size as missing; the rest say once, few, many or name a class of expanded clone.

>-|TRBJ1-5|TRBV20-1|-
TGCAGTGCTAGAGCCCATAATCAGCCCCAGCATTTT
CSARAHNQPQHF
>-|TRBJ2-3|TRBV6-1|-
TGTGCCAGCAGTGAGAACCCGGGCCGCCACACAGATACGCAGTATTTT
CASSENPGRHTDTQYF
>-|TRBJ2-3|TRBV3-1|-
TGTGCCAGCAGCCAAGTCAGCCACACAGATACGCAGTATTTT
CASSQVSHTDTQYF
>-|TRBJ2-3|TRBV20-1|few
TGCAGTGCTAGCTACTCTTCTGGCACAGATACGCAGTATTTT
CSASYSSGTDTQYF
>-|TRBJ2-7|TRBV3-1|once
TGTGCCAGCAGCCAAGGGCCCCCGCAGGCTAACCAATACGAGCAGTACTTC
CASSQGPPQANQYEQYF
>-|TRBJ2-7|TRBV12-3/TRBV12-4|-
TGTGCCAGCAGTTTAGTCGGGTATATGGGCGCCGAGCAGTACTTC
CASSLVGYMGAEQYF
>-|TRBJ2-1|TRBV7-6|-
TGTGCCAGCAGCTTTGGCCCCTTATTGAGTGAGCAGTTCTTC
CASSFGPLLSEQFF
>-|TRBJ1-1|TRBV6-2/TRBV6-3|-
TGTGCCAGCAGTTACTTCCAGGGTCTGAACACTGAAGCTTTCTTT
CASSYFQGLNTEAFF
>-|TRBJ2-5|TRBV4-1|-
TGCGCCAGCCGCCAAGATCGGGACCCCGTGGAGACCCAGTACTTC
CASRQDRDPVETQYF
>-|TRBJ1-4|TRBV5-1|-
TGCGCCAGCGGCAGAGGACAAGGCGATGAAAAACTGTTTTTT
CASGRGQGDEKLFF
>TRBD1|TRBJ2-5|TRBV10-3|few
TGTGCCATCAGTTCTGACAGGGACCAAGAGACCCAGTACTTC
CAISSDRDQETQYF
>-|TRBJ2-3|TRBV3-1|-
TGTGCCAGCAGCCAAGATTGGGATACGCAGTATTTT
CASSQDWDTQYF
>-|TRBJ2-1|TRBV27|few
TGTGCCAGCAGTTTTTTTGGGAGGGAGCAGTTCTTC
CASSFFGREQFF
>-|TRBJ2-4|TRBV7-2|few
TGTGCCAGCAGGCGAGGGAACCCCGGGACACCGGGGAACATTCAGTACTTC
CASRRGNPGTPGNIQYF
>-|TRBJ2-1|TRBV21-1|once
TGTGCCAGCAGCCCCGGACAGGGCGAGGAGCAGTTCTTC
CASSPGQGEEQFF
>-|TRBJ1-2|TRBV27|many
TGTGCCAGCAGTTTACTAGGGGCCTATGGCTACACCTTC
CASSLLGAYGYTF
>TRBD2|TRBJ2-7|TRBV7-9|few
TGTGCCAGCAGCAGCGGGGGTAGCGGGAGTCTGTACGAGCAGTACTTC
CASSSGGSGSLYEQYF
>TRBD2|TRBJ2-7|TRBV27|few
TGTGCCAGCAGTTCCCTTAGCGGGAGGGATTCCTACGAGCAGTACTTC
CASSSLSGRDSYEQYF
>-|TRBJ2-5|TRBV20-1|few
TGCAGTGCTAAGAACCGGGATGGAGAGACCCAGTACTTC
CSAKNRDGETQYF
>TRBD1|TRBJ2-3|TRBV12-3/TRBV12-4|-
TGTGCCAGCAGTATCCGGGACAGGGTGCCGGAAGGTGATACGCAGTATTTT
CASSIRDRVPEGDTQYF
>TRBD1|TRBJ1-2|TRBV20-1|-
TGCAGTGCTAGCTACAGGGGAGGCTATGGCTACACCTTC
CSASYRGGYGYTF
>TRBD2|TRBJ2-3|TRBV15|few
TGTGCCACCAGCAGAGCGGGACTAGCGGGTTTGGATACGCAGTATTTT
CATSRAGLAGLDTQYF
>-|TRBJ2-7|TRBV2|-
TGTGCCAGCAGCCCCTTGCGGGACGCCCTCCTCTCCTACGAGCAGTACTTC
CASSPLRDALLSYEQYF
>-|TRBJ2-1|TRBV28|-
TGTGCCAGCAGGGGGAGAGGAAAGGTTTCCTACAATGAGCAGTTCTTC
CASRGRGKVSYNEQFF
>-|TRBJ2-1|TRBV20-1|-
TGCAGTGCGCATCCTAGCGAGGGCTCCTACAATGAGCAGTTCTTC
CSAHPSEGSYNEQFF
>-|TRBJ2-1|TRBV12-3/TRBV12-4|few
TGTGCCACCGTCTCGGAGGGCAATGAGCAGTTCTTC
CATVSEGNEQFF
>-|TRBJ1-1|TRBV20-1|once
TGCAGTGCTAGACGGCGGGGGATTGTCACGGAAGCTTTCTTT
CSARRRGIVTEAFF
>-|TRBJ2-5|TRBV7-6|-
TGTGCCAGCAGCTTCGGGACCCACCTGTTGGGCGAGACCCAGTACTTC
CASSFGTHLLGETQYF
>TRBD1|TRBJ2-7|TRBV7-9|-
TGTGCCGGCAGCTCCCTGTTTAAACAGGGGTACGGGCAGTACTTC
CAGSSLFKQGYGQYF
>-|TRBJ2-1|TRBV11-2|few
TGTGCCAGCAGCCTCCAACTAGTCAAGCAGTTCTTC
CASSLQLVKQFF
>-|TRBJ2-3|TRBV27|few
TGTGCCAGCAGTTTATCGCAAGGCGGTACGCAGTATTTT
CASSLSQGGTQYF
>TRBD1|TRBJ2-1|TRBV7-8|few
TGTGCCAGCAGCCCCAGGGGGCTAGCGTTTACAAGCTCCTACAATGAGCAGTTCTTC
CASSPRGLAFTSSYNEQFF
>TRBD2|TRBJ2-5|TRBV20-1|-
TGCAGTGCTAGAGCTTCCTGGGGGGGACTTCACCAAGAGACCCAGTACTTC
CSARASWGGLHQETQYF
>-|TRBJ2-7|TRBV7-8|-
TGTGCCAGCAGCTTTCTTATCTACGAGCAGTACTTC
CASSFLIYEQYF
>-|TRBJ1-4|TRBV6-5|-
TGTGCCAGCAGTCGCCGGCTTCGGATAGAGGAAAAACTGTTTTTT
CASSRRLRIEEKLFF
>TRBD1|TRBJ1-5|TRBV10-3|-
TGTGCCATCAGTGAGTCGATAGGGGGCCTTACCAATCAGCCCCAGCATTTT
CAISESIGGLTNQPQHF
>-|TRBJ2-3|TRBV10-2|once
TGCGCCAGCAGTGAAGGCGCTGAGTTCGCAGATACGCAGTATTTT
CASSEGAEFADTQYF
>-|TRBJ2-3|TRBV24-1|-
TGTGCCACCAGTGAAGGGACGGCGCAGTATTTT
CATSEGTAQYF
>-|TRBJ2-5|TRBV7-2|many
TGTGCCAGCAGCTTAGTCACCTACGGGACCCAGTACTTC
CASSLVTYGTQYF
>-|TRBJ2-3|TRBV7-8|many
TGTGCCAGCAGCTTAGGGGGTAGGAGAGGCGGGGATACGCAGTATTTT
CASSLGGRRGGDTQYF
>TRBD2|TRBJ2-3|TRBV10-3|many
TGTGCCATCAGTAGGGTCACTAGCGGGACAACCACGACAGATACGCAGTATTTT
CAISRVTSGTTTTDTQYF
>-|TRBJ2-1|TRBV29-1|-
TGCAGCGTCGACAGTGTTTTGGTGGGGACAACATCCTACAATGAGCAGTTCTTC
CSVDSVLVGTTSYNEQFF
>TRBD2|TRBJ2-7|TRBV7-9|many
TGTGCCAGCAGCTTGCTAGCGGGAGGCGAGCAGTACTTC
CASSLLAGGEQYF
>TRBD2|TRBJ2-7|TRBV20-1|few
TGCAGTGCCCGATGGGGGGGGTCCTCCTACGAGCAGTACTTC
CSARWGGSSYEQYF
>TRBD2|TRBJ2-7|TRBV10-3|-
TGTGCCATCAGGGACACAGGACTAGCGGACTCCTACGAGCAGTACTTC
CAIRDTGLADSYEQYF